Listed below are T cell receptor beta chains from one sample, sequenced in a study of T cell changes during pregnancy in multiple sclerosis. Sequencing was performed with immunoSEQ multiplex PCR; in TCRdb, only in-frame clones are kept and a portion is missing. Here the sample spans tens of thousands of clones, almost 90% being singletons. This material consisted of CD4+ T cells from peripheral blood mononuclear cells, taken in the second trimester of pregnancy. The receptors come from a female donor with multiple sclerosis, enrolled in a pregnancy study. Each CDR3 is given with its conserved first and last residue. A D gene is named only where the DNA matches it firmly. Size values are once, few and many counts, or a class for expanded clones, and some rows have none.

d_gene	len	v_gene	j_gene	abundance	CDR3aa	CDR3nt
-	18	TRBV7-3	TRBJ2-1	-	CASSLKALPGVGYNEQFF	TGTGCCAGCAGCTTAAAAGCCTTGCCGGGGGTAGGGTACAATGAGCAGTTCTTC
-	11	TRBV6-5	TRBJ2-1	-	CASTQGMEQFF	TGTGCCAGCACGCAGGGAATGGAGCAGTTCTTC
-	13	TRBV18	TRBJ2-5	-	CASSPNLLETQYF	TGTGCCAGCTCACCAAATCTTTTAGAGACCCAGTACTTC
TRBD2	16	TRBV7-3	TRBJ2-1	once	CASSPSLGAGGNEQFF	TGTGCCAGCAGCCCCTCCCTCGGGGCGGGAGGCAATGAGCAGTTCTTC
-	15	TRBV28	TRBJ2-2	-	CASSLAGTNTGELFF	TGTGCCAGCAGTTTAGCCGGTACGAACACCGGGGAGCTGTTTTTT
TRBD1	14	TRBV6-6	TRBJ2-7	-	CASSSGQGTYEQYF	TGTGCCAGCAGCTCGGGACAGGGTACGTACGAGCAGTACTTC
TRBD1	16	TRBV7-9	TRBJ2-3	-	CASSWGQGAYSSTQYF	TGTGCCAGCAGCTGGGGACAGGGGGCTTATAGCAGTACGCAGTATTTT
-	18	TRBV2	TRBJ2-1	-	CASSEVPFRDGEGDEQFF	TGTGCCAGCAGTGAAGTACCGTTCCGGGACGGGGAGGGGGATGAGCAGTTCTTC
-	15	TRBV9	TRBJ2-5	-	CASSVDEGWQETQYF	TGTGCCAGCAGCGTAGATGAGGGTTGGCAAGAGACCCAGTACTTC
TRBD1	16	TRBV6-5	TRBJ1-2	-	CASSSFARQGIIGYTF	TGTGCCAGCAGTTCCTTCGCCCGACAGGGGATAATTGGCTACACCTTC
TRBD2	16	TRBV6-1	TRBJ2-1	-	CASSEPRWEGHNEQFF	TGTGCCAGCAGTGAACCTAGGTGGGAGGGTCACAATGAGCAGTTCTTC
-	18	TRBV6-1	TRBJ2-5	-	CASSEAKQYGGRAETQYF	TGTGCCAGCAGTGAAGCCAAACAGTACGGGGGGCGGGCGGAGACCCAGTACTTC
-	15	TRBV6-5	TRBJ1-2	-	CASSHPGGTHYGYTF	TGTGCCAGCAGCCATCCGGGAGGGACACACTATGGCTACACCTTC
TRBD2	16	TRBV6-5	TRBJ2-5	-	CASSYTKAGAKETQYF	TGTGCCAGCAGTTACACGAAAGCGGGAGCAAAAGAGACCCAGTACTTC
-	16	TRBV7-3	TRBJ2-3	-	CASSLTGTMSTDTQYF	TGTGCCAGCAGCTTAACAGGCACTATGTCGACAGATACGCAGTATTTT
-	13	TRBV7-9	TRBJ1-1	few	CASSLALNTEAFF	TGTGCCAGCAGCTTAGCCTTGAACACTGAAGCTTTCTTT
TRBD2	18	TRBV29-1	TRBJ2-3	-	CSVVGRTSGGGGRDTQYF	TGCAGCGTTGTCGGAAGGACTAGCGGAGGGGGGGGACGAGATACGCAGTATTTT
TRBD1	15	TRBV5-6	TRBJ2-7	-	CASSSLDRDGYEQYF	TGTGCCAGCAGCTCCTTGGACAGGGATGGGTACGAGCAGTACTTC
TRBD1	15	TRBV30	TRBJ1-2	-	CAWRKTGGAYYGYTF	TGTGCCTGGAGGAAGACAGGGGGAGCTTACTATGGCTACACCTTC
-	15	TRBV28	TRBJ1-3	-	CASSKRAPGGNTIYF	TGTGCCAGCAGTAAAAGGGCCCCGGGGGGAAACACCATATATTTT
-	12	TRBV5-4	TRBJ1-2	-	CASSFERDGYTF	TGTGCCAGCAGCTTTGAGCGAGATGGCTACACCTTC
-	15	TRBV27	TRBJ2-7	-	CASNLLRGVLNEQYF	TGTGCCAGCAACTTACTCAGGGGGGTACTCAACGAGCAGTACTTC
TRBD1	15	TRBV7-3	TRBJ2-7	-	CASSLAGTVNGEQYF	TGTGCCAGCAGCTTAGCCGGGACAGTCAATGGCGAGCAGTACTTC
-	16	TRBV11-1	TRBJ2-1	-	CASSSGWSSIRDEQFF	TGTGCCAGCAGCTCCGGTTGGAGTAGCATTAGAGATGAGCAGTTCTTC
TRBD1	14	TRBV10-3	TRBJ1-1	-	CAISDPTGVTEAFF	TGTGCCATCAGTGACCCGACAGGGGTCACTGAAGCTTTCTTT
-	17	TRBV6-4	TRBJ1-5	-	CASSDSRVLDSHQPQHF	TGTGCCAGCAGTGACTCGAGGGTATTGGACAGCCATCAGCCCCAGCATTTT
-	14	TRBV9	TRBJ1-4	-	CASSGPRTDEKLFF	TGTGCCAGCAGCGGCCCACGCACAGATGAAAAACTGTTTTTT